Sequencing of this T cell receptor (beta chain) was carried out in a study of blood T cell repertoires in COVID-19. Study as a whole: Some COVID-19 samples were acute and others convalescent; all came from the United States, Italy and Spain.

With 0 bases removed from V and 6 bases from J, the gap between germline ends came to 13 bases. The CDR3 consists of 14 residues. Germline lookup yields CDR1 SGDLS and CDR2 YYNGEE. The authors' processing: The assay estimated nucleated cells by amplifying reference gene primers. Libraries were prepared by immunoSEQ multiplex PCR; TCRdb keeps only in-frame clonotypes and omits some of them. V and J calls and clone size are copied from that table; D and trimming were computed from the DNA. The table lists about 190,000 clones, under 80% of them singletons. The sample taken for sequencing was peripheral blood. The J gene is TRBJ2-7, the V gene TRBV9; D is perhaps TRBD2 (6 bases). The receptor's source is a woman between 50 and 59 years old with acute or convalescent COVID-19. The CDR3 is CASSVEEGTGEQYF. The CDR3, as DNA: TGTGCCAGCAGCGTAGAGGAGGGGACCGGCGAGCAGTACTTC.